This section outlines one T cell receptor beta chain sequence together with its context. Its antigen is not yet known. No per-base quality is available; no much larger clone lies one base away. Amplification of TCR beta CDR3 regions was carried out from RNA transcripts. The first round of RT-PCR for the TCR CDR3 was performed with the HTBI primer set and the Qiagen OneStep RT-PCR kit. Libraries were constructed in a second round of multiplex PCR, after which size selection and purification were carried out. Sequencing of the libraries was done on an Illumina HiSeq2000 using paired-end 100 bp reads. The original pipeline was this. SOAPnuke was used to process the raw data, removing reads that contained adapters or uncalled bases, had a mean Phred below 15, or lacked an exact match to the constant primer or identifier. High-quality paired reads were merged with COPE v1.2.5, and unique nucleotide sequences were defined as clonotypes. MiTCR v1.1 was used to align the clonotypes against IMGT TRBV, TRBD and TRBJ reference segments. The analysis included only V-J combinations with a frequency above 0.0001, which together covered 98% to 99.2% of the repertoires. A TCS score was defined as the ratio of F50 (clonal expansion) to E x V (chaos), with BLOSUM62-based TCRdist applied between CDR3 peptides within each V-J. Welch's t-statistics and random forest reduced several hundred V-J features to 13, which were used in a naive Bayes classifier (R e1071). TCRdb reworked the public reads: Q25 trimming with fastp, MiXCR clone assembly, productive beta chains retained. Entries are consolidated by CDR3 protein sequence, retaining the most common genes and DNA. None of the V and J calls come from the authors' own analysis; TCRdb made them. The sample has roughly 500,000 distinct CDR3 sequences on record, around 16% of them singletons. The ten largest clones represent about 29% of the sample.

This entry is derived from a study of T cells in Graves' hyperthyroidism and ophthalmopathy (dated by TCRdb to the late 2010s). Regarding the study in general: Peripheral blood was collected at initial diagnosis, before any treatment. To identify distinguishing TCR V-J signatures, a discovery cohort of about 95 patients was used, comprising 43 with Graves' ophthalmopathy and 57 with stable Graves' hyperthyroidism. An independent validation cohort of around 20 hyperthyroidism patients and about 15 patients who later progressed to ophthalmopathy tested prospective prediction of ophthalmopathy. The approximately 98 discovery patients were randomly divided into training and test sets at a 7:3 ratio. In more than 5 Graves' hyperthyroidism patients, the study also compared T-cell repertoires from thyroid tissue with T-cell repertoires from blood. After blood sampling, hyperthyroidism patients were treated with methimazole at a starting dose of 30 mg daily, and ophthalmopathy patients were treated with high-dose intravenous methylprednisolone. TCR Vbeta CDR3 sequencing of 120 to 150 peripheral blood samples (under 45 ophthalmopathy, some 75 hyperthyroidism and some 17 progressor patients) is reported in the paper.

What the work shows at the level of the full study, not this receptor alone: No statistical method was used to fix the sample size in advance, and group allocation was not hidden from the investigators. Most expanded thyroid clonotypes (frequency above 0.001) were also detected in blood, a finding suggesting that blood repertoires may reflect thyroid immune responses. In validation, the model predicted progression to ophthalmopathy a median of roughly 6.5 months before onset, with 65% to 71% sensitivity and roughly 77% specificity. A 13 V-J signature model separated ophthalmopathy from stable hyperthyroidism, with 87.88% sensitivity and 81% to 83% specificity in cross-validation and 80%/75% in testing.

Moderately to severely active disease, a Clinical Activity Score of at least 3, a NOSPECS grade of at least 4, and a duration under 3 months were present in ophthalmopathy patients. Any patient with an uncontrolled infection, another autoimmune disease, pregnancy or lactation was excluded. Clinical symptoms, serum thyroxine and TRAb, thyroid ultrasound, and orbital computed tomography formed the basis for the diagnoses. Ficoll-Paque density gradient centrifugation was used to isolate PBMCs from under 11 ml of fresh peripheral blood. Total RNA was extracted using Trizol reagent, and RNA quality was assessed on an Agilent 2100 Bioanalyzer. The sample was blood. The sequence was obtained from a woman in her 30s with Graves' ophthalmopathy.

In nucleotides, the sequence is TGCGCCAGCAGCCTTAAAGTTGGGTGGCCGACCTACAATGAGCAGTTCTTC. Its coded protein is CASSLKVGWPTYNEQFF. The receptor chain draws on TRBV4-1 and TRBJ2-1; the D gene lacks a confident call. Taken from the germline V gene, the CDR1 and CDR2 loops are MGHRA and YSYEKL. Counted from cysteine to phenylalanine, this CDR3 has 17 amino acids. Only the CDR3 portion is preserved as DNA: 51 bases, with reading frame beginning at the first base. Trimming costs V 4 bases and J 2 bases, and their ends lie 18 bases apart.